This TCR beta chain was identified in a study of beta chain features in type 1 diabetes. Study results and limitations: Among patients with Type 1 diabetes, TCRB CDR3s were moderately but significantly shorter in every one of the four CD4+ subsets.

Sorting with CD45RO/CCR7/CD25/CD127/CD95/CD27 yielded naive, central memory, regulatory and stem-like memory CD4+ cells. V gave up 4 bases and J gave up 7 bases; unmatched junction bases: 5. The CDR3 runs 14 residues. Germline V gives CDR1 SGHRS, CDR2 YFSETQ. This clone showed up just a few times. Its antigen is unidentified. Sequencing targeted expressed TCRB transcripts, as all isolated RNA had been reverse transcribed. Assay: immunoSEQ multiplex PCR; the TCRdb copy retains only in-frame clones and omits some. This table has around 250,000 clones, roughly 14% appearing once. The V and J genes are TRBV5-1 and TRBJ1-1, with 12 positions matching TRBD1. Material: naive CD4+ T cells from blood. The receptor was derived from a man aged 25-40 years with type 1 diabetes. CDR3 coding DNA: TGCGCCAGCAGCAAGGGACAGGGGGCCGGTGAAGCTTTCTTT. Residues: CASSKGQGAGEAFF.